These 11 T cell receptor beta chains share one sample of origin, sequenced in a study of T cells in Graves' hyperthyroidism and ophthalmopathy. Researchers amplified the TCR beta CDR3 regions from RNA transcripts. The TCR CDR3 was amplified in a first-round RT-PCR using the HTBI primer set. TCRdb itself ran the multiplex PCR reads through MiXCR, one entry per CDR3 protein. The repertoire holds hundreds of thousands of distinct CDR3 sequences, with approximately 21% as singletons. The sequenced sample was blood. These TCRs come from a man aged 25-40 years with Graves' ophthalmopathy.

This clonotype was seen at least ten times. This CDR3 reads CASSLNPSDEKLFF. CDR3 nucleotides: TGTGCCAGCAGCTTGAACCCTTCGGATGAAAAACTGTTTTTT. V gene TRBV3-1 combines with J gene TRBJ1-4; D ambiguous. CDR3 length: 14 amino acids. V gave up 5 bases and J gave up 6 bases, with 13 bases separating them. Germline V lookup: CDR1 LGHDT, CDR2 YNNKEL (reference sequence).

The chain joins TRBV11-3 to TRBJ2-6, with 7 bases lining up with TRBD1. Losses at the gene ends were 6 bases for V and 1 base for J; bases not matched to a gene: 12. This CDR3 spans 18 amino acids. In germline, CDR1 is SGHNT, CDR2 YENEEA. CDR3 in amino acids: CASRQGTDLLSGANVLTF. Here the CDR3 DNA reads TGTGCCAGCAGGCAAGGGACAGACCTCCTTTCTGGGGCCAACGTCCTGACTTTC.

This clonotype was observed at least ten times. The chain is built from TRBV2 and TRBJ1-5; a possible D gene is TRBD1 (6 bases). Germline V gives CDR1 SNHLY, CDR2 FYNNEI. The CDR3 runs 13 residues. With 7 bases removed from V and 3 bases from J, the gap between germline ends came to 10 bases. CDR3 residues: CASKGGLNQPQHF. The CDR3 DNA follows: TGTGCCAGCAAGGGGGGCCTCAATCAGCCCCAGCATTTT.

V gene TRBV11-2 combines with J gene TRBJ1-4, with 12 nucleotides matching TRBD1. Germline V gene sequence: CDR1 SGHAT, CDR2 FQNNGV. The length of the CDR3 is 16 residues. V gave up 3 bases and J gave up 10 bases; unmatched junction bases: 9. The CDR3 region is CASSFRTGTGGGKLFF. The CDR3, as DNA: TGTGCCAGCAGCTTTAGGACCGGGACAGGGGGCGGAAAACTGTTTTTT.

This clonotype appeared many times. This chain links TRBV7-3 with TRBJ2-3; TRBD1 matches at 12 bases. Germline CDR1 SGHTA, CDR2 FQGTGA. The CDR3 covers 17 residues. V was pared by 5 bases and J by 1 base, with 7 bases of the junction left unmatched. Written as DNA, the CDR3 is TGTGCCAGCAGCCACCGGGACAGGGGGCGGGGCACAGATACGCAGTATTTT. Residues: CASSHRDRGRGTDTQYF.

The genes are TRBV29-1 and TRBJ1-1, with D hard to call. From germline, CDR1 is SQVTM and CDR2 ANQGSEA. Trimming removed 5 bases at V and 0 bases at J, with 7 bases between. This CDR3 contains 12 residues. CDR3 in amino acids: CSVPAVNTEAFF. The CDR3 nucleotides read TGCAGCGTTCCGGCCGTGAACACTGAAGCTTTCTTT.

The V call is TRBV12-3 or TRBV12-4, the J call TRBJ1-1, with TRBD1 matching over 9 bases. The trim removed 6 bases at V and 0 bases at J, leaving 5 bases unmatched. The CDR3 runs 15 residues. The CDR3 spells CASRAGDRVNTEAFF. The CDR3 region has the DNA TGTGCCAGCAGGGCGGGGGACAGGGTGAACACTGAAGCTTTCTTT.

V gene TRBV6-1 combines with J gene TRBJ2-7; D may match TRBD1 or TRBD2 (7 bases each). This CDR3 comprises 14 residues. Germline V gives CDR1 MNHNS, CDR2 SASEGT. V was clipped by 7 bases and J by 1 base, with 14 bases between them. The CDR3 coding sequence is TGTGCCAGCATTCGGGGGGACAGTTCCTACGAGCAGTACTTC. Its translation: CASIRGDSSYEQYF.

This clonotype has more than one count but fewer than ten. The rearrangement joins TRBV6-1 to TRBJ2-1; weak D call: TRBD2 (5 bases). CDR1 and CDR2 (germline): MNHNS, SASEGT. The CDR3 loop spans 15 amino acids. The V gene lost 7 bases and the J gene lost 2 bases, with 15 bases spanning the gap. The chain's CDR3 is CASTDRGIPYNEQFF. The CDR3 DNA reads as TGTGCCAGCACCGATCGGGGAATCCCCTACAATGAGCAGTTCTTC.

The chain recombines TRBV6-4 with TRBJ2-3, with 7 bases identical to TRBD2. CDR1 and CDR2 (germline): MRHNA, SNTAGT. Unmatched junction bases numbered 6, after V lost 0 bases and J lost 3 bases. The CDR3 contains 16 residues. The CDR3: CASSDSVASGTDTQYF. CDR3 nucleotides: TGTGCCAGCAGTGACTCGGTTGCTAGCGGAACAGATACGCAGTATTTT.

The V and J genes are TRBV29-1 and TRBJ2-7; TRBD1 might be the D (5 bases). Trimming left V 3 bases short and J 0 bases short, with 9 bases between. Germline loops: CDR1 SQVTM, CDR2 ANQGSEA. The CDR3 sequence is 13 residues long. As DNA, the CDR3 is TGCAGCGTTGAGGACACCAGCTCCTACGAGCAGTACTTC. It specifies CSVEDTSSYEQYF.